The sequence of this T cell receptor (beta chain) was determined in a study of blood T cells in healthy people across ages. V dropped 4 bases and J dropped 4; count of bases not matched to a gene: 13. The germline gives CDR1 KGHSH, CDR2 LQKENI. CDR3 length: 17 residues. Next came a second PCR, run for 7 to 11 cycles, which used a sample-barcoded 5' primer along with a J-beta primer mix. Sequencing yielded, for each sample, at least 3 million paired-end reads carrying CDR3. TCRdb redid the calling of the 5' RACE reads with MiXCR, one entry per CDR3 protein. The sample includes hundreds of thousands of distinct CDR3 sequences, around 50% of them seen just once.

The rearrangement joins TRBV18 to TRBJ2-4; TRBD2 matches 7 bases. The clonotype was recovered from a woman at least 80 years old in good health. The sequenced material came from blood. The CDR3 DNA is TGTGCCAGCTCACTACAATCGGCCGGGGGAGGGAAAAACATTCAGTACTTC. Amino acids: CASSLQSAGGGKNIQYF.